This entry describes one T cell receptor (beta chain). Per germline, CDR1 SNHLY and CDR2 FYNNEI. V was cut by 2 bases and J by 0 bases, with 7 bases left in between. CDR3 length equals 15 residues. Sequencing used immunoSEQ multiplex PCR; TCRdb keeps in-frame clones, though not all of them. This sample has about 410,000 clones, with 75% to 95% found just once. The data stem from a study of control samples from healthy donors and cancer patients. Sequenced input: PBMCs. This sequence was found in a man aged 40-55 years with head and neck cancer. The J gene is TRBJ2-2, the V gene TRBV2; D gene ambiguous. In DNA form, the CDR3 reads TGTGCCAGCAGTGAAAGGAGAGCGAACACCGGGGAGCTGTTTTTT. This codes for CASSERRANTGELFF.